A selection of T cell receptor beta chains follows, all from one sample in a study of PD-1 blockade in mismatch repair-deficient tumors. Assay: immunoSEQ multiplex PCR; the TCRdb copy retains only in-frame clones and omits some. In the table there are 40,000 to 65,000 clones, 81% of which are singletons. The sample was peripheral blood, taken less than 21 weeks after starting pembrolizumab. Receptors were obtained from an adult with mismatch repair-deficient cancer. Both conserved end residues are part of each CDR3.

J gene	V gene	CDR3 protein
TRBJ2-7	TRBV18	CASSPRVGQGVSYEQYF
TRBJ1-1	TRBV5-6	CASSHLRRLGANTEAFF
TRBJ1-2	TRBV19	CASSIDPGGSAGYTF
TRBJ2-3	TRBV2	CASKDHTDTQYF
TRBJ2-1	TRBV7-6	CASSLGDYHNEQFF
TRBJ2-1	TRBV14	CASSTTSGTKQFF
TRBJ2-3	TRBV27	CASRNTAGTRTDTQYF
TRBJ2-7	TRBV23-1	CASSQLKDRTYEQYF
TRBJ1-4	TRBV27	CASSSPQGPEGEKLFF
TRBJ1-1	TRBV28	CASSLAQVNTEAFF
TRBJ2-3	TRBV29-1	CSVDQRGGTDTQYF
TRBJ1-1	TRBV13	CASSLTGRRNTEAFF
TRBJ1-2	TRBV7-9	CASSFKGQVDGYTF
TRBJ2-5	TRBV11-2	CATNPRGVETQYF
TRBJ2-3	TRBV29-1	CSVQIAGGGTDTQYF
TRBJ2-7	TRBV7-2	CASSLVPGDEQYF
TRBJ1-2	TRBV6-6	CASSYSGGLNYGYTF
TRBJ1-1	TRBV7-9	CASSLMAGGNTEAFF
TRBJ2-5	TRBV5-8	CASSQVGGSETQYF
TRBJ2-1	TRBV19	CASSIPTSRTGGGDEQFF
TRBJ2-2	TRBV19	CASSNGGDRGVFSTGELFF
TRBJ1-2	TRBV5-6	CASSLSLLDGYTF
TRBJ2-7	TRBV29-1	CSVVESSDEQYF
TRBJ1-4	TRBV7-2	CASSLDPQGRGEKLFF
TRBJ1-1	TRBV6-5	CASSYSIQDMNTEAFF
TRBJ1-1	TRBV6-1	CASSEAGPWGTEAFF
TRBJ2-2	TRBV7-6	CASSSGQMNTGELFF
TRBJ1-2	TRBV5-1	CASSSQGARYGYTF
TRBJ1-2	TRBV6-1	CASTARGYTF
TRBJ2-7	TRBV27	CASSLSFSKSSYEQYF
TRBJ2-2	TRBV7-9	CASSSQGATGELFF
TRBJ1-5	TRBV27	CASSKSSWDTLGYGNQPQHF
TRBJ1-2	TRBV6-5	CASSGSLGYTF
TRBJ2-7	TRBV11-3	CAVKGDSYEQYF
TRBJ2-4	TRBV25-1	CASSEGLAGLQYF
TRBJ2-7	TRBV13	CASSATGGNPYEQYF
TRBJ2-5	TRBV2	CASSLAGGPYETQYF
TRBJ2-3	TRBV5-8	CASSLPTGYTDTQYF
TRBJ2-3	TRBV11-3	CASSLGSRSSTDTQYF
TRBJ2-6	TRBV30	CAWSITGAGANVLTF
TRBJ1-2	TRBV7-9	CASSLVVTGGYGYTF
TRBJ2-1	TRBV11-3	CASSPHSGMSSSNEQFF
TRBJ1-3	TRBV7-6	CASSPGTGSNTIYF
TRBJ2-5	TRBV5-1	CASSFGGGQETQYF
TRBJ2-2	TRBV29-1	CSVVTGDTGELFF
TRBJ1-5	TRBV30	CAWSVFGRSNQPQHF
TRBJ1-3	TRBV12-5	CASGPVIGADTIYF
TRBJ2-2	TRBV7-6	CASSRAGGVSGELFF
TRBJ2-1	TRBV19	CASSQGYNEQFF
TRBJ1-3	TRBV10-1	CASSAEQPGSGNTIYF
TRBJ1-2	TRBV7-9	CASSSPSGGYGYTF